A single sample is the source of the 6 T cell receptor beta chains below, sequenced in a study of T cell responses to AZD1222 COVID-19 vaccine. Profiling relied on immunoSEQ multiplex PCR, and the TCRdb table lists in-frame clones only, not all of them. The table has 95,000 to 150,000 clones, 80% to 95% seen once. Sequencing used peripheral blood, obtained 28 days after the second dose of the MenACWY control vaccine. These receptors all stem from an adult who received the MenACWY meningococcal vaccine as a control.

In nucleotides, the CDR3 is TGTGCCAGCGGACTACTAAGCTCCTACGAGCAGTACTTC. This sequence encodes CASGLLSSYEQYF. The V and J genes are TRBV27 and TRBJ2-7; D may be TRBD2 (6 bases). The CDR3 spans 13 residues. CDR1 is MNHEY, CDR2 SMNVEV, per germline (reference sequence). Trimming left V 8 bases short and J 0 bases short, with 11 bases between.

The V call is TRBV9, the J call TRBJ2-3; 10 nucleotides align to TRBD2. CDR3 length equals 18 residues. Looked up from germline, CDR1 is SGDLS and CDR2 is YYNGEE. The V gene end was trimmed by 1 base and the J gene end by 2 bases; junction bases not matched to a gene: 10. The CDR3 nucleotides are TGTGCCAGCAGCGTACAAGCGGGAGGGCCCACATCCACAGATACGCAGTATTTT. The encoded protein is CASSVQAGGPTSTDTQYF.

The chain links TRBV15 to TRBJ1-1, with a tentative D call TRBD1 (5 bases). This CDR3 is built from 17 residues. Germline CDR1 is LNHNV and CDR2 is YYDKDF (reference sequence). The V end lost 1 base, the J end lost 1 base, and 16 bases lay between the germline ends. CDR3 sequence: CATSRVYFRGENTEAFF. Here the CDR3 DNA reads TGTGCCACCAGCAGAGTTTATTTTCGGGGGGAGAACACTGAAGCTTTCTTT.

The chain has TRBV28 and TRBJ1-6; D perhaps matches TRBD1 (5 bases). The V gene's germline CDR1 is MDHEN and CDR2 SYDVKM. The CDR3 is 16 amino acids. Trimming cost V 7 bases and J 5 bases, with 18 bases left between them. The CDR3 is CASTYAGTGHNSPLHF. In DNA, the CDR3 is TGTGCCAGCACGTATGCCGGGACGGGTCATAATTCACCCCTCCACTTT.

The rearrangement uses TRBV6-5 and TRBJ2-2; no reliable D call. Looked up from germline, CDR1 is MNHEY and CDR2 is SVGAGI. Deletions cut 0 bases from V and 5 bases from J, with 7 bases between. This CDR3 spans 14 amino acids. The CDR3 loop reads CASSYSGRTGELFF. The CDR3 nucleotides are TGTGCCAGCAGTTACTCAGGAAGGACCGGGGAGCTGTTTTTT.

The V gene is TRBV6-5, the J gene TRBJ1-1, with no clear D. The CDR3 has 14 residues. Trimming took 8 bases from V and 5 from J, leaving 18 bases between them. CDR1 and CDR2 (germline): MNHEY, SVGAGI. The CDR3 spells CASSLGRSTTEAFF. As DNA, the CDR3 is TGTGCCAGCTCACTAGGAAGATCCACAACTGAAGCTTTCTTT.